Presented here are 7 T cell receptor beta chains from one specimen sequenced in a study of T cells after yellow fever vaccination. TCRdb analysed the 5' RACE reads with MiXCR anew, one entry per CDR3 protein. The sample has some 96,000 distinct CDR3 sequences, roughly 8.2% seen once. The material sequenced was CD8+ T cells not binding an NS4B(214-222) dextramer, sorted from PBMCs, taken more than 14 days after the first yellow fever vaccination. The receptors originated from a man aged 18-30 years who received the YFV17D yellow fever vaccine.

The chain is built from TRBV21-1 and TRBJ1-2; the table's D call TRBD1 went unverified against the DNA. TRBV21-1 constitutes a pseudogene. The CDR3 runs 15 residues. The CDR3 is CASSKVGDRAYGYTF. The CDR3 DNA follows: TGTGCCAGCAGTAAGGTGGGGGACAGGGCGTATGGCTACACCTTC.

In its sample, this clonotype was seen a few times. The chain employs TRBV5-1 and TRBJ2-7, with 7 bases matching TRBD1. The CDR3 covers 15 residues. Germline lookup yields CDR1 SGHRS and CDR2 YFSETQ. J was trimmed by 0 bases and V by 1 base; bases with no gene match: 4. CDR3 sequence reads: CASSLSDRASYEQYF. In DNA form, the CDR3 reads TGCGCCAGCAGCTTGTCTGACAGGGCCTCCTACGAGCAGTACTTC. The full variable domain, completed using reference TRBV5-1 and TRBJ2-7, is KAGVTQTPRYLIKTRGQQVTLSCSPISGHRSVSWYQQTPGQGLQFLFEYFSETQRNKGNFPGRFSGRQFSNSRSEMNVSTLELGDSALYLCASSLSDRASYEQYFGPGTRLTVT.

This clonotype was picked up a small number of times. The CDR3 region is CASSRTGASNQPQHF. CDR3 nucleotides: TGCGCCAGCAGCCGAACAGGGGCTAGCAATCAGCCCCAGCATTTT. The rearrangement links TRBV5-1 to TRBJ1-5, with TRBD1 matching 7 bases. CDR3 size: 15 residues. Trimming removed 4 bases from V and 0 bases from J; junction bases left unmatched: 4. The germline CDR1 and CDR2 sequences are SGHRS and YFSETQ.

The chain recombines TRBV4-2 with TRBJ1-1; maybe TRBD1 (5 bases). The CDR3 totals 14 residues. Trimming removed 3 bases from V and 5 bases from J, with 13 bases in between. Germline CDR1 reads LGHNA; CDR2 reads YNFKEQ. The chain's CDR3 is CASSQTTGVTEAFF. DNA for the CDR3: TGTGCCAGCAGCCAGACGACGGGGGTGACTGAAGCTTTCTTT.

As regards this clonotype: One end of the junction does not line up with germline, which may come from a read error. The CDR3, as DNA: TGTGCCAGCAGGTCCGCCGGGACAGGCGGCTCTGAGGCCAACGTCCTGACTTTC. Protein sequence: CASRSAGTGGSEANVLTF. The V call is TRBV7-6, the J call TRBJ2-6, with 8 bases fitting TRBD1. This CDR3 has 18 amino acids. Germline assignment: CDR1 SGHVS and CDR2 FNYEAQ.

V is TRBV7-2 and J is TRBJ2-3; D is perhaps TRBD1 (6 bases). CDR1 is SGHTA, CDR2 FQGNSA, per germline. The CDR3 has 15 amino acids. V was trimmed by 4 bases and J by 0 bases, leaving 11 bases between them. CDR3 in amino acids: CASSSTGHSTDTQYF. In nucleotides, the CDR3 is TGTGCCAGCAGCTCGACGGGACACAGCACAGATACGCAGTATTTT.

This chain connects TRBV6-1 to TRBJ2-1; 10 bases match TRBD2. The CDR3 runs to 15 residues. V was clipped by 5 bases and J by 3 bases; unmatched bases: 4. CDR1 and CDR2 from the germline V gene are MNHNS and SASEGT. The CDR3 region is CASSPSGGVYNEQFF. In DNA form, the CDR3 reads TGTGCCAGCAGTCCCAGCGGGGGGGTCTACAATGAGCAGTTCTTC.